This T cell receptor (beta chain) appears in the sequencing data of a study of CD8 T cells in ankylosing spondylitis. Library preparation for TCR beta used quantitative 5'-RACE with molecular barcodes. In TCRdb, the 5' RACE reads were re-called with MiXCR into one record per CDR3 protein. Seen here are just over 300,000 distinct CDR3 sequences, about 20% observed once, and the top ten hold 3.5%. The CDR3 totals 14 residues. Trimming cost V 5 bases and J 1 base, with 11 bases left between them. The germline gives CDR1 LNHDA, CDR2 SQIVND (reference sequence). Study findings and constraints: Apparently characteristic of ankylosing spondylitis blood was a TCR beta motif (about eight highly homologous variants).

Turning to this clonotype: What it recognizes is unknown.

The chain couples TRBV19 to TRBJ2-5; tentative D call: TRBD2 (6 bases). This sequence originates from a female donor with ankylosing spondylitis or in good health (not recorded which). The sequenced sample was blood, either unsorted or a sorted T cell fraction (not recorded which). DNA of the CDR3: TGTGCCAGTAGTCCCGGACTACCCCAAGAGACCCAGTACTTC. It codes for CASSPGLPQETQYF. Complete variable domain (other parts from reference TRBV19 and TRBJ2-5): DGGITQSPKYLFRKEGQNVTLSCEQNLNHDAMYWYRQDPGQGLRLIYYSQIVNDFQKGDIAEGYSVSREKKESFPLTVTSAQKNPTAFYLCASSPGLPQETQYFGPGTRLLVL.